This record looks at one TCR beta chain sequence and its context. The target antigen is unknown. Researchers ran the PCR with 60 Vbeta and 13 Jbeta primers. Assay used: immunoSEQ multiplex PCR; TCRdb lists only in-frame clones, some missing. The profile covers 210,000 or so clones, with roughly four fifths appearing a single time and roughly 1.3% taken by the ten largest. This CDR3 contains 15 residues. The germline V gene has CDR1 MGHRA and CDR2 YSYEKL. Unmatched junction bases numbered 7, after V lost 2 bases and J lost 7 bases. The sample originates from a study of cytomegalovirus exposure and HLA in healthy donors. Study observations and caveats: A later analysis linked fewer than 20,000 TCR beta sequences to HLA alleles at 0.05 false discovery rate. Presence/absence analyses assumed roughly uniform sequencing depth across donors. What a later analysis showed was that several of the most significant clusters appeared linked to common viral pathogens.

The sequenced material came from PBMCs. This TCR derives from a girl under 18 in good health and CMV-seronegative. V and J are TRBV4-1 and TRBJ2-4, with TRBD2 matching over 8 bases. In nucleotides, the CDR3 is TGCGCCAGCAGCCAACATGGACTAGCTGGGAACATTCAGTACTTC. Translated: CASSQHGLAGNIQYF.